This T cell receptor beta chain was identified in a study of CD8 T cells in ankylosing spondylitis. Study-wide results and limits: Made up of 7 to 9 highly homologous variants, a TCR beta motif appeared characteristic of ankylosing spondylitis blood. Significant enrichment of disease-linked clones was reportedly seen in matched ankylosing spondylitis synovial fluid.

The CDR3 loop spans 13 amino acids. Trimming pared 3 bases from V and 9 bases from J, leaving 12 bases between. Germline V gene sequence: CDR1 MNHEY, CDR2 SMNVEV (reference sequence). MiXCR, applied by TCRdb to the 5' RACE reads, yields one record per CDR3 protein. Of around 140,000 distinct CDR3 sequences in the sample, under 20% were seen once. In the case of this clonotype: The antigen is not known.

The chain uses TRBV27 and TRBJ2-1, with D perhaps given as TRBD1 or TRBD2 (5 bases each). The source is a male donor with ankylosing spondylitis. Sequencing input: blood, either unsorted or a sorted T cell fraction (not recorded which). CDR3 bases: TGTGCCAGCAGTTTGGCCGGGGACCGTGAGCAGTTCTTC. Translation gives CASSLAGDREQFF.